The 10 T cell receptor beta chains below all came from one sample that was sequenced in a study of T cell responses to AZD1222 COVID-19 vaccine. Method: immunoSEQ multiplex PCR; TCRdb's copy keeps in-frame clones and lacks some. The top ten clones hold 2.5% to 3.5% of a sample with 95,000 or so clones, 70% to 90% of them seen once. The specimen was peripheral blood, collected on day 0 of AZD1222 vaccination. These receptors were collected from an adult in good health.

The chain has TRBV28 and TRBJ2-3; tentatively, D is TRBD1 (5 bases). Germline V CDR1 and CDR2: MDHEN, SYDVKM. Trimming shortened V by 2 bases and J by 4 bases, and 13 bases separated the two germline ends. The CDR3 has 15 amino acids. CDR3 nucleotide sequence: TGTGCCAGCAGTTTACGGCAGGGTAATTCAGATACGCAGTATTTT. It is translated as CASSLRQGNSDTQYF.

V and J are TRBV11-1 and TRBJ2-7; TRBD1 aligns across 8 bases. Germline-derived CDR1 and CDR2 are SGHAT and FQDESV (reference sequence). The CDR3 consists of 14 residues. V was pared by 5 bases and J by 4 bases, with 7 bases of the junction left unmatched. The CDR3, as DNA: TGTGCCAGCAGCGGCGACAGGGGTGCATACGAGCAGTACTTC. Its protein product is CASSGDRGAYEQYF.

The chain joins TRBV7-9 to TRBJ1-4; D is possibly TRBD1 (6 bases). The CDR3 consists of 13 residues. V lost 5 bases, J lost 8 bases, and 12 bases lay in between. Per the germline V gene, CDR1 is SEHNR and CDR2 is FQNEAQ (reference sequence). CDR3 in DNA: TGTGCCAGCAGCGCACAGGGTGCCGAAAAACTGTTTTTT. This gives the protein CASSAQGAEKLFF.

The chain employs TRBV27 and TRBJ2-4; D not certain. Trimming removed 6 bases from V and 6 bases from J, with 15 bases in between. The CDR3 spans 14 residues. Per germline, CDR1 MNHEY and CDR2 SMNVEV (reference sequence). In nucleotides, the CDR3 is TGTGCCAGCAGGCCTACACTTACCCTAAACATTCAGTACTTC. Translating it yields CASRPTLTLNIQYF.

In the case of this clone: Sequence at one end of the junction differs from germline and may be a read error. This chain uses TRBV6-2 or TRBV6-3 with TRBJ2-2; D not certain. The germline V gene encodes CDR1 MNHEY and CDR2 SVGEGT. This CDR3 is built from 16 residues. CDR3 sequence (DNA): TGTGCCAGCAGTCACTCCCGGGCCGAGAACACCGGGGAGCTGTTTTTT. It yields the protein CASSHSRAENTGELFF.

In this sample, this clone turned up once. The chain carries TRBV6-1 and TRBJ1-6, with D unresolved. V gave up 3 bases and J gave up 9 bases, with 6 bases separating them. The germline V gene has CDR1 MNHNS and CDR2 SASEGT. This CDR3 is 12 amino acids long. The CDR3 DNA is TGTGCCAGCAGTGAGCCGTTTTCACCCCTCCACTTT. This translates into CASSEPFSPLHF.

The chain recombines TRBV29-1 with TRBJ2-1; possible D gene TRBD2, 5 bases. CDR1 is SQVTM, CDR2 ANQGSEA, per germline. CDR3 length: 12 residues. With 5 bases removed from V and 5 bases from J, the gap between germline ends came to 10 bases. CDR3: CSVRRGNNEQFF. In DNA form, the CDR3 reads TGCAGCGTTCGACGGGGAAACAATGAGCAGTTCTTC.

The V call is TRBV3-1 (or the pseudogene TRBV3-2), the J call TRBJ1-1; the D is unclear. The CDR3 loop spans 14 amino acids. Between the trimmed V and J ends, which lost 4 bases and 1 base, there was a span of 10 bases. The germline CDR1 and CDR2 sequences are LGHDT and YNNKEL (reference sequence). Here the CDR3 DNA reads TGTGCCAGCAGCCCTCCAGGACGGAACACTGAAGCTTTCTTT. Translated: CASSPPGRNTEAFF.

The rearrangement links TRBV7-8 to TRBJ1-1; the D gene is possibly TRBD1 (6 bases). V lost 6 bases, J lost 6 bases, and 14 bases lay in between. The germline V gene encodes CDR1 SGHVS and CDR2 FQNEAQ. The CDR3 length is 13 residues. The CDR3 region has the DNA TGTGCCAGCAGGTCTCACGGGGGCTCTGAAGCTTTCTTT. As protein: CASRSHGGSEAFF.

The chain couples TRBV6-6 to TRBJ1-1; tentative D call: TRBD1 (5 bases). The CDR3 totals 14 residues. Trimming took 4 bases from V and 6 from J, leaving 15 bases between them. Looked up from germline, CDR1 is MNHNY and CDR2 is SVGAGI (reference sequence). The CDR3 DNA is TGTGCCAGCAGTTCGGAGGGGTTTTTCGCTGAAGCTTTCTTT. It encodes CASSSEGFFAEAFF.